The T cell receptor (beta chain) described here comes from a study of spatial heterogeneity in lung cancer. Regarding the study as a whole: Higher tumor mutation counts went along with higher counts of expanded intratumoral alpha and beta TCRs.

This clonotype was detected a few times. The antigen remains unidentified. The CDR3 spans 15 residues. The V and J ends lost 3 bases and 3 bases, in that order; junction bases with no gene match: 4. The time point here: sample taken at primary tumor resection. TCRdb ran MiXCR on the 5' RACE reads and lists one entry per CDR3 protein. Among over a thousand distinct CDR3 sequences, about 10% were seen once, and the ten largest hold around a quarter. The source material was lung tumor tissue, sampled at surgery. The clonotype was recovered from a female donor with early-stage non-small cell lung cancer. The chain combines TRBV12-3 or TRBV12-4 with TRBJ2-1, with 8 positions matching TRBD2. The CDR3 nucleotides are TGTGCCAGCAGTTTTGAACGGGGGGGCTACAATGAGCAGTTCTTC. This translates into CASSFERGGYNEQFF.